Presented here are 4 T cell receptor beta chains from one specimen sequenced in a study of OX40 agonist ivuxolimab in advanced cancers. Generated by immunoSEQ multiplex PCR, the TCRdb table keeps only in-frame clones and is missing some. The data hold about 71,000 clones, with about 89% observed a single time. Material: CD4+ or CD8+ T cells sorted from blood, obtained in a trial of the OX40 agonist ivuxolimab. These receptors originate from an adult with an advanced solid tumor such as melanoma, head and neck, liver or kidney cancer.

The CDR3 spells CASSPTTGPKGYGYTF. In DNA form, the CDR3 reads TGTGCCAGCTCACCGACGACAGGCCCCAAGGGCTATGGCTACACCTTC. This sequence joins TRBV18 and TRBJ1-2; tentative D call: TRBD1 (6 bases). CDR3 length: 16 amino acids. The germline CDR1 and CDR2 sequences are KGHSH and LQKENI. Deletions cut 3 bases from V and 4 bases from J, with 18 bases between.

V usage is TRBV18 and J usage is TRBJ2-3; no clear D gene. CDR3 length: 15 amino acids. Germline-derived CDR1 and CDR2 are KGHSH and LQKENI. The germline V and J ends were trimmed by 2 bases and 6 bases, with 15 bases remaining between them. The CDR3 sequence: CASSPNSVNRDTQYF. CDR3 nucleotides: TGTGCCAGCTCACCAAATTCCGTTAATAGGGATACGCAGTATTTT.

This clone came up once. The CDR3, as DNA: TGTGCCAGCTCACCAAGTCAGCGGGATATGAACTATGAGCAGTTCTTC. It codes for CASSPSQRDMNYEQFF. The chain has TRBV18 and TRBJ2-1, with 7 bases that match TRBD2. The length of the CDR3 is 16 residues. CDR1 is KGHSH, CDR2 LQKENI, per germline. The V and J ends lost 2 bases and 8 bases, in that order; junction bases with no gene match: 12.

The rearrangement links TRBV15 to TRBJ1-5; D ambiguous. CDR3 size: 13 residues. Germline loops: CDR1 LNHNV, CDR2 YYDKDF (reference sequence). Trimming removed 0 bases at V and 7 bases at J, with 7 bases between. CDR3 loop: CATSRDNRQPQHF. The CDR3 nucleotides read TGTGCCACCAGCAGAGATAATAGGCAGCCCCAGCATTTT.